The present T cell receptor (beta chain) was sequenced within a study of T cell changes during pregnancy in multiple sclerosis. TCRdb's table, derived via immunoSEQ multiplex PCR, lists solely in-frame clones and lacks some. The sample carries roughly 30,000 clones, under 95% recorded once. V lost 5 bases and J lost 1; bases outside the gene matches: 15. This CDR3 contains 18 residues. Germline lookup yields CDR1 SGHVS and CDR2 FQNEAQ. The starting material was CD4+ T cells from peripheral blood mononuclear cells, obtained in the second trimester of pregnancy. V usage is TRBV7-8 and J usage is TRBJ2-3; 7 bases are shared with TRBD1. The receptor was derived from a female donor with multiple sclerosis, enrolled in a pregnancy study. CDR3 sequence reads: CASSPSALRTGRTDTQYF. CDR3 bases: TGTGCCAGCAGCCCCTCGGCCCTGAGGACAGGACGCACAGATACGCAGTATTTT.